The T cell receptor (beta chain) under discussion was sequenced for a study of blood T cell repertoires in COVID-19. Study in general: Samples taken during acute and convalescent COVID-19 were collected in the United States, Italy and Spain. PBMCs, B-cell-depleted T cells, or T cells provided the cDNA or gDNA that made up the material.

As originally analysed: Amplification of reference gene primers provided the estimated nucleated cell counts. Only in-frame clones appear in the TCRdb table, and some are missing; sequencing was by immunoSEQ multiplex PCR. That table gives V, J and clone size, and the DNA gave D and trimming. The table shows about 280,000 clones, with roughly four fifths occurring only once. Germline-derived CDR1 and CDR2 are GTSNPN and SVGIG (reference sequence). The CDR3 extends over 16 amino acids. With V trimmed by 3 bases and J by 4 bases, 12 bases remained unmatched. The clonotype was recovered from a woman aged 50 to 60 who had recovered from COVID-19. The J gene is TRBJ2-7, the V gene TRBV30, with TRBD2 matching 10 bases. The sequencing input was peripheral blood. The CDR3 protein is CAWRARLAGVSYEQYF. The CDR3 bases are TGTGCCTGGAGAGCCCGACTAGCGGGCGTTTCATACGAGCAGTACTTC.